The next 15 T cell receptor beta chains were all read from a single sample in a study of OX40 agonist ivuxolimab in advanced cancers. Generated by immunoSEQ multiplex PCR, the TCRdb table keeps only in-frame clones and is missing some. The sample lists roughly 60,000 clones, 85% occurring once. This sample comprised CD4+ or CD8+ T cells sorted from blood, obtained in a trial of the OX40 agonist ivuxolimab. Source of these receptors: an adult with an advanced solid tumor such as melanoma, head and neck, liver or kidney cancer.

This sequence joins TRBV5-1 and TRBJ2-1, with TRBD2 matching over 10 bases. Trimming cost V 0 bases and J 6 bases; bases outside gene matches: 6. The CDR3 covers 16 residues. Germline lookup yields CDR1 SGHRS and CDR2 YFSETQ. The CDR3 is CASSLAPAGGPNEQFF. CDR3 nucleotide sequence: TGCGCCAGCAGCTTGGCCCCAGCGGGAGGGCCCAATGAGCAGTTCTTC.

The chain couples TRBV21-1 to TRBJ2-1; no DNA check was done on the table's D call, TRBD2. TRBV21-1 is a listed pseudogene. This CDR3 has 16 residues. In DNA form, the CDR3 reads TGTGCCAGAGGGACTAGCGGGGGGGCCACCTACAATGAGCAGTTCTTC. Translated: CARGTSGGATYNEQFF.

This sequence joins TRBV20-1 and TRBJ2-2; D tentatively fits TRBD1 or TRBD2 (5 bases each). CDR1 and CDR2 from the germline V gene are DFQATT and SNEGSKA (reference sequence). Trimming removed 6 bases at V and 4 bases at J, with 6 bases between. The CDR3 totals 11 residues. CDR3 DNA sequence: TGCAGTGCGAGGGGCACCGGGGAGCTGTTTTTT. The encoded protein is CSARGTGELFF.

The chain combines TRBV5-6 with TRBJ2-5, with 10 bases that match TRBD1. The better agreement between TRBJ2-7 and the DNA end casts doubt on the J call. The V gene's germline CDR1 is SGHDT and CDR2 YYEEEE. The CDR3 spans 14 residues. The CDR3 sequence is CASSPGTGVVEQYF. The CDR3 DNA is TGTGCCAGCAGCCCCGGGACAGGGGTCGTCGAGCAGTACTTC.

CDR3 bases: TGTGCCAGCAGCTTATTTTCCCCCTGGGACAGGAGACTAAATGAGCAGTTCTTC. The encoded protein is CASSLFSPWDRRLNEQFF. This chain uses TRBV7-2 with TRBJ2-1; 8 bases are a match to TRBD1. The CDR3 is 18 amino acids. Germline V gene sequence: CDR1 SGHTA, CDR2 FQGNSA. Losses at the gene ends were 2 bases for V and 7 bases for J; bases not matched to a gene: 16.

This clone was detected only once. Here the CDR3 reads CASSWVAGSYNEQFF. CDR3 coding DNA: TGTGCCAGCAGCTGGGTAGCGGGTTCCTACAATGAGCAGTTCTTC. The chain couples TRBV7-3 to TRBJ2-1; 7 nucleotides agree with TRBD2. CDR1 and CDR2 from the germline V gene are SGHTA and FQGTGA. The ends lost 4 bases at V and 1 base at J; junction bases unmatched: 4. The CDR3 loop spans 15 amino acids.

The rearrangement links TRBV2 to TRBJ2-3; tentative D call: TRBD2 (6 bases). V lost 3 bases and J lost 0, with 10 bases in between. The V gene's germline CDR1 is SNHLY and CDR2 FYNNEI. The CDR3 is 15 amino acids. The DNA of the CDR3 is TGTGCCAGCAGTGATACGGGAGCGAGCACAGATACGCAGTATTTT. Translating gives CASSDTGASTDTQYF.

In this sample, this clone turned up a few times. This chain connects TRBV10-3 to TRBJ2-1, with no clear D. The germline gives CDR1 ENHRY, CDR2 SYGVKD. The V end lost 7 bases, the J end lost 3 bases, and 13 bases lay between the germline ends. CDR3 length: 14 residues. CDR3 residues: CAIKYSDVYNEQFF. The CDR3 DNA reads as TGTGCCATCAAATATTCGGACGTCTACAATGAGCAGTTCTTC.

The chain employs TRBV5-6 and TRBJ1-6; 7 nucleotides match TRBD1. This CDR3 has 14 residues. Trimming at V came to 4 bases and at J to 7 bases, leaving 5 bases not matched to a gene. Germline V gene lookup returns CDR1 SGHDT and CDR2 YYEEEE. For the CDR3, the DNA is TGTGCCAGCAGCCACCGGGACAGAAATTCACCCCTCCACTTT. It is translated as CASSHRDRNSPLHF. Complete variable domain (other parts from reference TRBV5-6 and TRBJ1-6): DAGVTQSPTHLIKTRGQQVTLRCSPKSGHDTVSWYQQALGQGPQFIFQYYEEEERQRGNFPDRFSGHQFPNYSSELNVNALLLGDSALYLCASSHRDRNSPLHFGNGTRLTVT.

The rearrangement uses TRBV30 and TRBJ2-3; 8 bases align to TRBD2. CDR1 GTSNPN and CDR2 SVGIG come from the germline V gene (reference sequence). CDR3 length equals 14 residues. The V segment lost 4 bases and the J segment 5 bases; nucleotides outside the gene matches: 8. The CDR3 DNA is TGTGCCTGGAATTTTCGGGGGGGCAAAGATACGCAGTATTTT. Translated: CAWNFRGGKDTQYF.

The V and J genes are TRBV6-5 and TRBJ1-6, with TRBD1 matching 7 bases. The J segment lost 6 bases and the V segment lost 6 bases, leaving 8 bases of the junction unmatched. Germline V lookup: CDR1 MNHEY, CDR2 SVGAGI. The CDR3 extends over 15 amino acids. The CDR3 region is CASSRGGRFNSPLHF. The CDR3 DNA reads TGTGCCAGCAGCCGAGGGGGCCGGTTTAATTCACCCCTCCACTTT.

The chain carries TRBV19 and TRBJ2-7; 9 nucleotides match TRBD1. The CDR3 extends over 13 amino acids. Germline loops: CDR1 LNHDA, CDR2 SQIVND (reference sequence). Trimming took 6 bases from V and 8 from J; bases not matched to a gene: 8. As DNA, the CDR3 is TGTGCCAGTAGCTGGGGGACAGGGAACAAGCAGTACTTC. It encodes CASSWGTGNKQYF.

The chain uses TRBV4-1 and TRBJ2-7; 10 positions agree with TRBD1. The CDR3 sequence is 13 residues long. CDR1 MGHRA and CDR2 YSYEKL come from the germline V gene. With 9 bases clipped from V and 7 bases from J, the junction kept 9 bases outside the gene matches. CDR3 nucleotide sequence: TGCGCCAGTCAGGGGGACAGGGGTGGGGAGCAGTACTTC. This sequence encodes CASQGDRGGEQYF.

This clone showed up just a few times. The V gene is TRBV29-1, the J gene TRBJ1-5, with 9 bases fitting TRBD1. Losses at the gene ends were 6 bases for V and 4 bases for J; bases not matched to a gene: 1. The CDR3 length is 12 residues. Germline V gene lookup returns CDR1 SQVTM and CDR2 ANQGSEA. In DNA form, the CDR3 reads TGCAGCGTGGGGACAGGGAATCAGCCCCAGCATTTT. It encodes CSVGTGNQPQHF.

This clone was counted a single time. The V and J genes are TRBV5-1 and TRBJ2-2, with TRBD2 matching over 10 bases. The CDR3 runs to 17 residues. J gave up 1 base and V 0 bases, and 3 bases lay outside the gene matches. The germline gives CDR1 SGHRS, CDR2 YFSETQ. DNA for the CDR3: TGCGCCAGCAGCTTGGAAACTAGCGGGGTGAACACCGGGGAGCTGTTTTTT. Translated, it gives CASSLETSGVNTGELFF.